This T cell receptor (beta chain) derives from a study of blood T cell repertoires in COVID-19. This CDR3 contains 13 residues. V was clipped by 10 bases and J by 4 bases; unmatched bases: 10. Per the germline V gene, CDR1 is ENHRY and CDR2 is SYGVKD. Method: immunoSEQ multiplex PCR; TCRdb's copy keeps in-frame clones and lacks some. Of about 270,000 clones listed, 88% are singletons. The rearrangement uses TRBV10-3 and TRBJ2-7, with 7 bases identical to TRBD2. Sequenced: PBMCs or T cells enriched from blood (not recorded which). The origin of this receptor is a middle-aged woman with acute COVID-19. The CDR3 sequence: CATGPSGAYEQYF. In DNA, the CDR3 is TGTGCCACCGGGCCTAGCGGAGCATACGAGCAGTACTTC.